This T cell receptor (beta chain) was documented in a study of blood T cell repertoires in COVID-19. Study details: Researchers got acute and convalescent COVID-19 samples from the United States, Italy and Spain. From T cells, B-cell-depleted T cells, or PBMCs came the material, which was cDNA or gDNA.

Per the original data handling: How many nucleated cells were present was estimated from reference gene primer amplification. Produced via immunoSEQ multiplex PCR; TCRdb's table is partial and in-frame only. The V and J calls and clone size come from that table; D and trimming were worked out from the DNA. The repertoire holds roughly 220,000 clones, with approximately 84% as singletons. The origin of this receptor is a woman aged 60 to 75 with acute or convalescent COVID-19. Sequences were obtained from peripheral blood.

As DNA, the CDR3 is TGTGCCAGCAGCGTAGCACACTCTGGAAACACCATATATTTT. Amino acids: CASSVAHSGNTIYF. The chain has TRBV9 and TRBJ1-3; no clear D. This CDR3 is 14 amino acids long. V lost 0 bases, J lost 0 bases, and 4 bases lay in between. Per germline, CDR1 SGDLS and CDR2 YYNGEE.